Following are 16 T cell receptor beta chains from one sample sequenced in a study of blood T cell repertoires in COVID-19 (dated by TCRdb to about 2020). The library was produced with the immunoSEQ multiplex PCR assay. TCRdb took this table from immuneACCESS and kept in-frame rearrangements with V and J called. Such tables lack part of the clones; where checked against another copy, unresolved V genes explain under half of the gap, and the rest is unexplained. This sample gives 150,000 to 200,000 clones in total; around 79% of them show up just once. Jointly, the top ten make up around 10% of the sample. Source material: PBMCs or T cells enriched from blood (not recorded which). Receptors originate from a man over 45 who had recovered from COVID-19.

CDR3 nucleotides: TGTGCCAGCAGCTTCGGACTAGCCACCGGGGAGCTGTTTTTT. Its protein product is CASSFGLATGELFF. This chain uses TRBV7-2 with TRBJ2-2; TRBD2 agrees at 8 bases. J gave up 4 bases and V 3 bases, and 1 base lay outside the gene matches. Germline-derived CDR1 and CDR2 are SGHTA and FQGNSA. The CDR3 is made up of 14 amino acids.

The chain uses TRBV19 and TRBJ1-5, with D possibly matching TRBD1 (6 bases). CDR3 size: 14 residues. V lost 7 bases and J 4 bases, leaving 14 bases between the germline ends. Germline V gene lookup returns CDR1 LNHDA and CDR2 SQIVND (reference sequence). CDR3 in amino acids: CASIGQSLNQPQHF. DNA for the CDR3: TGTGCCAGTATAGGACAGAGTCTGAATCAGCCCCAGCATTTT.

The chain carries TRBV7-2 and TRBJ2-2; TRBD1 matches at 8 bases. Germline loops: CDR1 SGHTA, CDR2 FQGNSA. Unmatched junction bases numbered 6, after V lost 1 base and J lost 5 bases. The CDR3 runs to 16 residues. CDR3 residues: CASSLDSGGSTGELFF. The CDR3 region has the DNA TGTGCCAGCAGCTTAGATTCAGGGGGCAGTACCGGGGAGCTGTTTTTT.

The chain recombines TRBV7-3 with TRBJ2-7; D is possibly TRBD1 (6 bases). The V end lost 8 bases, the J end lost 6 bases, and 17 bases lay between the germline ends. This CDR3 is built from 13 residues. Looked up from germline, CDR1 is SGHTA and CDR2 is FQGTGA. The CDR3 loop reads CASSRTDPSEQYF. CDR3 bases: TGTGCCAGCTCTCGGACAGATCCCTCCGAGCAGTACTTC.

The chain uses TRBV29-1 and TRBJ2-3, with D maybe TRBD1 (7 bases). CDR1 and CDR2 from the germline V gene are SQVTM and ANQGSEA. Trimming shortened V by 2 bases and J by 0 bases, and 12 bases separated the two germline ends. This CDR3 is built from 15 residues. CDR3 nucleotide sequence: TGCAGCGTTGAATCCAGGGGGGCTAGCACAGATACGCAGTATTTT. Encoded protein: CSVESRGASTDTQYF.

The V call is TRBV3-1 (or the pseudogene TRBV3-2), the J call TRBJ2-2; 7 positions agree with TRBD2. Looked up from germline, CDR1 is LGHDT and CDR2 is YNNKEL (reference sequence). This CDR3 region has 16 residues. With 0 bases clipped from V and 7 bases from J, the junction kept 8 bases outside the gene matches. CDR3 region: CASSQDGAGRDGELFF. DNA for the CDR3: TGTGCCAGCAGCCAAGACGGCGCAGGGAGGGACGGGGAGCTGTTTTTT.

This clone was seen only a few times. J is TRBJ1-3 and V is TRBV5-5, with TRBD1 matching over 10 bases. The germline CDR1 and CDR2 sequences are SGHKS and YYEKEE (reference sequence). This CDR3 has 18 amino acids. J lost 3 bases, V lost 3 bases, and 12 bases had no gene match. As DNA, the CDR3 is TGTGCCAGCAGCTCAACAAAGACAGGGGGCGAGGTTGGAAACACCATATATTTT. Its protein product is CASSSTKTGGEVGNTIYF.

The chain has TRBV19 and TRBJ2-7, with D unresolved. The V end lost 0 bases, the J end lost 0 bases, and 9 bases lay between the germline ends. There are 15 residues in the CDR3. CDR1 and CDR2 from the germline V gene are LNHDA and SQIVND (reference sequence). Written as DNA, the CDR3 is TGTGCCAGTAGTATAGACAACTCACCCTCCTACGAGCAGTACTTC. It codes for CASSIDNSPSYEQYF.

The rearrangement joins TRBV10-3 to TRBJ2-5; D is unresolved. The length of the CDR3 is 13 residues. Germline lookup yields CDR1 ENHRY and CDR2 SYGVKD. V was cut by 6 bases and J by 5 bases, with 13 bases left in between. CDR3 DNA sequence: TGTGCCATCAGCTACGACATTTGGGAGACCCAGTACTTC. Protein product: CAISYDIWETQYF.

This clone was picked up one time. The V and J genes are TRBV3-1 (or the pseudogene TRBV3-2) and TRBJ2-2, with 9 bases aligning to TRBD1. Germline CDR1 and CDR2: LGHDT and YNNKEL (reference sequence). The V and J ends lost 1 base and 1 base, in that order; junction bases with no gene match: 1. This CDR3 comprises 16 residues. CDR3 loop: CASSQVGQGNTGELFF. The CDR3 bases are TGTGCCAGCAGCCAAGTGGGACAGGGGAACACCGGGGAGCTGTTTTTT.

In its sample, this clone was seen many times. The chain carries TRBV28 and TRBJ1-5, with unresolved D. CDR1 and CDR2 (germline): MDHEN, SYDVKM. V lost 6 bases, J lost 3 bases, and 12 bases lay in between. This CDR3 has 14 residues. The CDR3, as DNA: TGTGCCAGCAGATCCCACGAGGCCAATCAGCCCCAGCATTTT. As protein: CASRSHEANQPQHF.

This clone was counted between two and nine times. This CDR3 is CASSSQGSEQYF. The CDR3 region has the DNA TGCGCCAGCAGCTCACAGGGTTCCGAGCAGTACTTC. The chain couples TRBV5-1 to TRBJ2-7, with D tentatively TRBD1 (6 bases). The length of the CDR3 is 12 residues. CDR1 SGHRS and CDR2 YFSETQ come from the germline V gene. The ends were cut back, 3 bases at V and 6 bases at J, with 10 bases in the middle.

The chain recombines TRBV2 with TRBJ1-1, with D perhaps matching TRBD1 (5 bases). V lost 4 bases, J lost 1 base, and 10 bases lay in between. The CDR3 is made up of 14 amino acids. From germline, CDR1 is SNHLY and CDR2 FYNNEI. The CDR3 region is CASSVGQGNTEAFF. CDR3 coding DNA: TGTGCCAGCAGTGTTGGCCAGGGGAACACTGAAGCTTTCTTT.

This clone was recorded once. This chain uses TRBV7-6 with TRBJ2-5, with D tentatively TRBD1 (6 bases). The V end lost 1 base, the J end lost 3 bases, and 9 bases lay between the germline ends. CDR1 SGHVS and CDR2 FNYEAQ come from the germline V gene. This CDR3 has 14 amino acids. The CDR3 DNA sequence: TGTGCCAGCAGCTTAGGGACAGTTGAAGAGACCCAGTACTTC. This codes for CASSLGTVEETQYF.

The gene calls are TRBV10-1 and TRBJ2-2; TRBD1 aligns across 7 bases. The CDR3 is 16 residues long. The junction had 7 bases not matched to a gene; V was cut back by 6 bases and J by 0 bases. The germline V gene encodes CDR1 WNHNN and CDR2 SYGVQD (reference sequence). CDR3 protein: CASSSTGSSNTGELFF. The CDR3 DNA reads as TGCGCCAGCAGCTCGACAGGGTCTTCGAACACCGGGGAGCTGTTTTTT.

CDR3 region: CASSLLAAEQYF. Written as DNA, the CDR3 is TGTGCCAGCAGTCTGCTAGCGGCCGAGCAGTACTTC. The chain has TRBV28 and TRBJ2-7; 7 bases agree with TRBD2. Per the germline V gene, CDR1 is MDHEN and CDR2 is SYDVKM. The CDR3 runs to 12 residues. With 5 bases clipped from V and 6 bases from J, the junction kept 4 bases outside the gene matches. Drawing the rest from reference TRBV28 and TRBJ2-7, the complete variable domain is DVKVTQSSRYLVKRTGEKVFLECVQDMDHENMFWYRQDPGLGLRLIYFSYDVKMKEKGDIPEGYSVSREKKERFSLILESASTNQTSMYLCASSLLAAEQYFGPGTRLTVT.